The present entry profiles one T cell receptor (beta chain) with its context. Its antigen is undetermined. Germline V gene data show CDR1 as LNHDA and CDR2 as SQIVND (reference sequence). This CDR3 is 12 amino acids long. Trimming pared 5 bases from V and 5 bases from J, leaving 9 bases between. This sample stems from a study of cytomegalovirus exposure and HLA in healthy donors. Study-wide findings and caveats: A later analysis showed TCR association rates differing by HLA locus, peaking at DRB1 and lowest at HLA-C. TCR beta V- and J-gene trimming was later associated with a missense DCLRE1C variant.

Researchers ran the PCR with 60 Vbeta and 13 Jbeta primers. The method was immunoSEQ multiplex PCR; TCRdb's version includes in-frame clones alone and lacks a portion of them. This sample contains over 200,000 clones. The TCR sequence derives from a woman aged 25 to 39 in good health and CMV-seropositive. This sequence joins TRBV19 and TRBJ2-5; perhaps TRBD2 as D (6 bases). Material for sequencing was PBMCs. The CDR3 is CASSYREETQYF. CDR3 nucleotides: TGTGCCAGTAGTTATCGGGAGGAGACCCAGTACTTC.